This entry lists 18 T cell receptor beta chains sequenced from one sample in a study of T-cell reconstitution after alpha-beta-depleted transplantation in children. Researchers prepared the TCRbeta library using unique molecular identifiers, the study reports. One entry per CDR3 protein results from TCRdb running MiXCR on the PCR reads. The data hold hundreds of thousands of distinct CDR3 sequences, with 8% to 10% observed a single time. This specimen consisted of PBMCs from the stem cell graft donor, obtained from the stem cell graft. All receptors derive from a human donor who donated a stem cell graft to a child with acute lymphoblastic leukemia.

On this clonotype itself: A much larger clone differs by one base, so this may be a read error. This chain links TRBV20-1 with TRBJ2-7; no clear D gene. The V gene lost 2 bases and the J gene lost 0 bases, with 11 bases spanning the gap. This CDR3 is 14 amino acids long. Germline CDR1 reads DFQATT; CDR2 reads SNEGSKA (reference sequence). Here the CDR3 reads CSARLAPDSYEQYF. As DNA, the CDR3 is TGCAGTGCTAGACTCGCTCCGGACTCCTACGAGCAGTACTTC.

The genes are TRBV4-2 and TRBJ2-2; 12 bases fit TRBD2. The CDR3 sequence is 18 residues long. Germline CDR1 is LGHNA and CDR2 is YNFKEQ. Trimming cost V 4 bases and J 2 bases; bases outside gene matches: 8. The CDR3: CASSLAPSGGVNTGELFF. CDR3 DNA: TGTGCCAGCAGCCTGGCGCCTAGCGGGGGGGTCAACACCGGGGAGCTGTTTTTT.

This clonotype was seen more than once but under ten times. V and J are TRBV7-8 and TRBJ2-2, with 7 nucleotides matching TRBD1. The V segment lost 8 bases and the J segment 0 bases; nucleotides outside the gene matches: 12. The CDR3 extends over 17 amino acids. Germline V CDR1 and CDR2: SGHVS, FQNEAQ. CDR3 nucleotide sequence: TGTGCCAGCCCACCCTGGGACAGCCTCGCGAACACCGGGGAGCTGTTTTTT. This sequence encodes CASPPWDSLANTGELFF.

The gene calls are TRBV7-2 and TRBJ2-7; 7 bases match TRBD1. The germline V gene encodes CDR1 SGHTA and CDR2 FQGNSA. After removal of 5 bases from V and 5 bases from J, the junction contained 12 bases not matched to a gene. The CDR3 is 15 amino acids. The CDR3 sequence is CASSPAARQGDEQYF. The CDR3 bases are TGTGCCAGCAGCCCGGCGGCGAGACAGGGCGACGAGCAGTACTTC.

This clonotype was counted at least ten times. This chain connects TRBV6-4 to TRBJ2-1; D is unclear. V gave up 2 bases and J gave up 2 bases, with 1 base separating them. The CDR3 spans 12 residues. Per germline, CDR1 MRHNA and CDR2 SNTAGT. The CDR3, as DNA: TGTGCCAGCAGTGACGCCTACAATGAGCAGTTCTTC. This codes for CASSDAYNEQFF.

The rearrangement links TRBV27 to TRBJ1-1; 9 bases are a match to TRBD1. Germline V gene sequence: CDR1 MNHEY, CDR2 SMNVEV (reference sequence). V shed 6 bases and J 7 bases; nucleotides not matched to a gene: 6. The CDR3 runs to 13 residues. In DNA, the CDR3 is TGTGCCAGCAGCCAAAGGACAGGGGTTGAAGCTTTCTTT. It translates to CASSQRTGVEAFF.

The rearrangement joins TRBV5-1 to TRBJ2-5, with D possibly matching TRBD1 (6 bases). This CDR3 is built from 14 residues. Germline V gene lookup returns CDR1 SGHRS and CDR2 YFSETQ. V dropped 7 bases and J dropped 3 bases, with 16 bases sitting between them. CDR3 sequence (DNA): TGCGCCAGCGGAAAACGGGCAGGGGAAGAGACCCAGTACTTC. Residues: CASGKRAGEETQYF.

A few counts support this clonotype. Written as DNA, the CDR3 is TGTGCCAGCAGTTCGAGCTGGACGGACACTGAAGCTTTCTTT. It specifies CASSSSWTDTEAFF. The chain carries TRBV6-5 and TRBJ1-1, with D hard to call. CDR1 is MNHEY, CDR2 SVGAGI, per germline. V gave up 4 bases and J gave up 3 bases, with 12 bases separating them. The length of the CDR3 is 14 residues.

The chain employs TRBV29-1 and TRBJ2-3; D unclear. The CDR3 is 13 amino acids. V was pared by 3 bases and J by 2 bases, with 9 bases between. CDR1 SQVTM and CDR2 ANQGSEA come from the germline V gene. CDR3 bases: TGCAGCGTTGACCGCAGCTACACAGATACGCAGTATTTT. Residues: CSVDRSYTDTQYF.

This clonotype showed up many times. This chain joins TRBV7-9 and TRBJ1-2; tentative D call: TRBD1 (5 bases). This CDR3 spans 16 amino acids. Looked up from germline, CDR1 is SEHNR and CDR2 is FQNEAQ (reference sequence). V was trimmed by 3 bases and J by 3 bases, leaving 17 bases between them. The CDR3 sequence: CASSFWGTDGDYGYTF. The CDR3 bases are TGTGCCAGCAGCTTTTGGGGGACTGACGGCGACTATGGCTACACCTTC.

This clonotype was observed many times. The chain employs TRBV11-2 and TRBJ2-7; perhaps TRBD2 as D (5 bases). The CDR3 loop spans 13 amino acids. Germline assignment: CDR1 SGHAT and CDR2 FQNNGV. Trimming stripped 5 bases from V and 4 bases from J, with 12 bases between. In DNA, the CDR3 is TGTGCCAGCAGCCGAGGGCAGATTTACGAGCAGTACTTC. Translated, it gives CASSRGQIYEQYF.

In this sample, this clonotype turned up a few times. The chain uses TRBV7-9 and TRBJ1-5; D is uncertain. The CDR3 consists of 14 residues. V was cut by 2 bases and J by 11 bases, with 16 bases left in between. Germline V gene sequence: CDR1 SEHNR, CDR2 FQNEAQ (reference sequence). In DNA, the CDR3 is TGTGCCAGCAGCTTAAGGTCAGGTGGTGAGACCCAGCATTTT. Translating it yields CASSLRSGGETQHF.

At least ten counts were recorded for this clonotype. This chain connects TRBV11-2 to TRBJ1-6; D remains unclear. V dropped 2 bases and J dropped 13 bases, with 12 bases sitting between them. The CDR3 is 13 residues long. Germline V lookup: CDR1 SGHAT, CDR2 FQNNGV. DNA of the CDR3: TGTGCCAGCAGCTTATTTGAGGGTATTCCCCTCCACTTT. The encoded protein is CASSLFEGIPLHF.

The sample holds many counts of this clonotype. The chain combines TRBV12-3 or TRBV12-4 with TRBJ2-2, with D unclear. This CDR3 contains 15 residues. Trimming cost V 3 bases and J 3 bases, with 11 bases left between them. CDR3 amino acids: CASSFGSFDTGELFF. The CDR3 region has the DNA TGTGCCAGCAGTTTCGGGTCGTTTGACACCGGGGAGCTGTTTTTT.

The chain couples TRBV5-1 to TRBJ2-2, with TRBD1 matching 7 bases. The germline gives CDR1 SGHRS, CDR2 YFSETQ. J lost 6 bases, V lost 4 bases, and 9 bases had no gene match. The CDR3 extends over 15 amino acids. The CDR3 nucleotides read TGCGCCAGCAGCCAGGCCCTACAGGGGCCCGGGGAGCTGTTTTTT. This gives the protein CASSQALQGPGELFF.

The chain has TRBV5-1 and TRBJ2-5, with D perhaps matching TRBD1 or TRBD2 (6 bases each). CDR3 length: 15 residues. V gave up 0 bases and J gave up 5 bases, with 14 bases separating them. Per the germline V gene, CDR1 is SGHRS and CDR2 is YFSETQ. In DNA, the CDR3 is TGCGCCAGCAGCTTGGTTATTTCGGGGGCGGAGACCCAGTACTTC. As protein: CASSLVISGAETQYF.

This clonotype has a count of ten or more. V usage is TRBV5-1 and J usage is TRBJ2-2; TRBD1 aligns across 9 bases. V lost 6 bases and J lost 5; bases outside the gene matches: 5. This CDR3 contains 14 residues. Germline CDR1 is SGHRS and CDR2 is YFSETQ. The CDR3 coding sequence is TGCGCCAGCACCGGGACAGGGCGAACCGGGGAGCTGTTTTTT. Its protein is CASTGTGRTGELFF.

This clonotype was found a few times. The V gene is TRBV5-4, the J gene TRBJ2-1; D uncertain. V lost 1 base to trimming and J lost 8 bases, with 16 bases between them. The CDR3 runs to 15 residues. CDR1 and CDR2 from the germline V gene are SGHNT and YYREEE (reference sequence). CDR3 in DNA: TGTGCCAGCAGCTTGCCGGACCTTCAAGCAGATGAGCAGTTCTTC. Amino acid sequence: CASSLPDLQADEQFF.